The following is a TCR beta chain sequence with its context. The antigen this receptor binds is unknown. No per-base quality is available; no much larger clone lies one base away. These data come from a study of T cell responses to AZD1222 COVID-19 vaccine (dated by TCRdb to about 2021). In terms of the full investigation: TCR sequencing covered 233 trial participants: nearly 210 given two doses of AZD1222 and some 25 given two doses of MenACWY control vaccine. Enrollment into the trials was organized by age into subgroups of 18-55, 56-69 and 70-plus years, and those subgroups contained roughly 140, 27 and 60 TCR-sequenced participants, respectively.

The CDR3 regions of human TCRbeta chains were analyzed by immunosequencing. In the paper's pipeline: TCRs in the repertoires were compared against a reference library of SARS-CoV-2-specific TCRs that had been generated with the MIRA antigen-specificity platform. Breadth was defined as the fraction of unique TCRs that were SARS-CoV-2-associated, and depth was defined as the fraction of total T cells that were SARS-CoV-2-associated. Each spike-specific TCR was assigned to its reactive spike region and to a CD4 or CD8 class using the MIRA data. Log10-transformed breadth and depth values were compared by one-way ANOVA with Sidak's multiple comparisons tests. In TCRdb, the immuneACCESS table is reduced to in-frame sequences with V and J assigned. These tables do not hold every clone; where another copy was compared, an unresolved V gene accounts for under half, and the others remain unexplained. Clone size and V and J calls were adopted from that table, with D and trimming inferred from the DNA. The sample records 35,000 to 50,000 clones, approximately 89% of which are singletons. Jointly, the top ten make up around 25% of the sample.

Results the study describes overall, beyond this receptor: A significant rise in spike-specific TCR breadth and depth was observed after two AZD1222 doses relative to day 0 and relative to MenACWY recipients. Nearly half of unique spike-specific TCRs reportedly recognized epitopes outside regions mutated in the B.1.351 and B.1.1.7 variants. The 56-69-year group was small, and its depth increase did not reach significance, likely because of low power. Because no day 14 peak-response samples were available, repertoires were characterized only after the peak T cell response. The whole spike protein was spanned by vaccine-associated CD4 TCRs, and dominant responses were seen in regions 160-218 and 743-854. Most participants were white British and females outnumbered males, and the authors suggested that clonal diversity may have been underestimated. Conclusions about previously exposed vaccinees are limited because only a handful of AZD1222 recipients were SARS-CoV-2 seropositive at baseline.

As encoded in the germline V gene, CDR1 is SNHLY while CDR2 is FYNNEI. Relative to germline, V is 3 bases shorter and J is 2 bases shorter, with 4 bases between their ends. Inclusive of the bounding cysteine and phenylalanine, the CDR3 is 12 residues long. Of the read, only the CDR3 DNA is kept; its 36 bases are in frame from base 1. In the paper's terms, the time point label means: about 28 days (+/-7) after the second vaccine dose. AZD1222 recipients with second doses at about 4 weeks or about 12 weeks were pooled, because spike-specific TCR depth and breadth did not differ between schedules. Samples from vaccinated people were obtained from the UK trials COV001 and COV002, which included a single-blind randomized controlled phase 2/3 trial of AZD1222 (ChAdOx1 nCoV-19) in healthy adults. Trial participant PBMC samples were collected at day 0 and day 28 after the second dose for TCRbeta chain sequencing.

Recombination connected TRBV2 to TRBJ1-2, with the D gene too uncertain to name. This sample comprised peripheral blood, obtained 28 days after the second AZD1222 dose. The sequence came from an adult who received the AZD1222 COVID-19 vaccine. The nucleotides are TGTGCCAGCAGTGACGGCAACTATGGCTACACCTTC. This translates into CASSDGNYGYTF.